The clone carrying this T cell receptor (beta chain) was seen more than once but under ten times. These data are taken from a study of shared clonotypes between healthy human individuals. The repertoire was sequenced with immunoSEQ multiplex PCR; TCRdb's copy has only in-frame clones and lacks some. The sample records about 870,000 clones, about 92% being singletons. Naive CD8 cells comprised CD45RO-negative, CCR7-positively selected cells, excluding terminally differentiated effector memory CD45RA+ cells. This CDR3 has 14 amino acids. V lost 0 bases and J 5 bases, leaving 11 bases between the germline ends. From germline, CDR1 is MNHEY and CDR2 SVGAGI.

The source material was naive CD8+ T cells sorted from blood. The receptor's source is a young man in good health. J is TRBJ2-7 and V is TRBV6-5; D perhaps matches TRBD1 (5 bases). The CDR3 reads CASSYSDRPNEQYF. DNA for the CDR3: TGTGCCAGCAGTTACTCCGACAGACCCAACGAGCAGTACTTC.